These 16 T cell receptor beta chains came from one sample sequenced in a study of blood T cell repertoires in COVID-19. Data came from immunoSEQ multiplex PCR; TCRdb stores just in-frame clones and leaves some out. The sample shows 300,000 to 400,000 clones, about 86% of them seen only once. Sequenced material: PBMCs or T cells enriched from blood (not recorded which). Every receptor here comes from a middle-aged woman with acute COVID-19.

The CDR3 protein is CASSIGGSTGGAMSGYTF. CDR3 nucleotides: TGTGCCAGTAGTATTGGTGGTTCGACAGGGGGCGCGATGTCTGGCTACACCTTC. The chain is built from TRBV19 and TRBJ1-2, with 10 bases identical to TRBD1. V trimming: 3 bases; J trimming: 7 bases; junction bases outside the gene matches: 17. The CDR3 consists of 18 residues. Germline assignment: CDR1 LNHDA and CDR2 SQIVND (reference sequence).

This chain connects TRBV28 to TRBJ1-1, with D possibly matching TRBD1 (6 bases). Germline V gene lookup returns CDR1 MDHEN and CDR2 SYDVKM. Trimming cost V 8 bases and J 0 bases, with 16 bases left between them. The CDR3 runs to 15 residues. CDR3 in amino acids: CASLEIGQLNTEAFF. CDR3 nucleotides: TGTGCCAGCCTCGAGATCGGACAGCTGAACACTGAAGCTTTCTTT.

The rearrangement links TRBV9 to TRBJ1-3, with D tentatively TRBD1 (6 bases). The CDR3 is 13 amino acids. Trimming stripped 4 bases from V and 5 bases from J, with 10 bases between. Germline CDR1 SGDLS, CDR2 YYNGEE. CDR3: CASSTGRRNTIYF. The DNA of the CDR3 is TGTGCCAGCAGCACAGGGCGAAGAAACACCATATATTTT.

The CDR3 sequence: CASRAGTGNGNEQFF. CDR3 nucleotide sequence: TGCGCCAGCAGAGCCGGGACAGGGAACGGCAATGAGCAGTTCTTC. The chain employs TRBV5-1 and TRBJ2-1; 9 bases fit TRBD1. V lost 5 bases, J lost 6 bases, and 9 bases stayed unmatched. The length of the CDR3 is 15 residues. CDR1 SGHRS and CDR2 YFSETQ come from the germline V gene.

The gene calls are TRBV2 and TRBJ1-4, with D possibly matching TRBD1 (6 bases). Trimming removed 7 bases from V and 8 bases from J, with 11 bases in between. The CDR3 consists of 12 residues. CDR1 is SNHLY, CDR2 FYNNEI, per germline. This chain's CDR3 is CASNQGSEKLFF. The DNA for the CDR3 is TGTGCCAGCAATCAGGGGTCGGAAAAACTGTTTTTT.

This clone was observed a handful of times. The chain recombines TRBV2 with TRBJ1-2, with D perhaps TRBD1 (6 bases). The CDR3 spans 14 residues. In germline, CDR1 is SNHLY, CDR2 FYNNEI. The ends were cut back, 2 bases at V and 3 bases at J, with 10 bases in the middle. DNA of the CDR3: TGTGCCAGCAGTGAACAGGGGCCGGACTATGGCTACACCTTC. This gives the protein CASSEQGPDYGYTF.

The genes are TRBV19 and TRBJ2-1; 14 bases map to TRBD2. Germline CDR1 is LNHDA and CDR2 is SQIVND (reference sequence). The V gene end was trimmed by 9 bases and the J gene end by 4 bases; junction bases not matched to a gene: 14. The CDR3 runs 18 residues. CDR3 DNA: TGTGCCAGCCAAAACAGACTAGCGGGGGGGTCCGGGTACAATGAGCAGTTCTTC. It is translated as CASQNRLAGGSGYNEQFF.

The rearrangement uses TRBV4-2 and TRBJ2-2, with 10 bases aligning to TRBD2. V trimming: 1 base; J trimming: 3 bases; junction bases outside the gene matches: 2. The germline V gene has CDR1 LGHNA and CDR2 YNFKEQ. CDR3 length: 16 residues. CDR3 nucleotides: TGTGCCAGCAGCCAAGGTAGCGGGAGGCACACCGGGGAGCTGTTTTTT. It translates to CASSQGSGRHTGELFF.

J is TRBJ1-2 and V is TRBV3-1 (or the pseudogene TRBV3-2); the match to TRBD1 covers 8 bases. Germline V gene lookup returns CDR1 LGHDT and CDR2 YNNKEL (reference sequence). This CDR3 spans 18 amino acids. J was trimmed by 0 bases and V by 1 base; bases with no gene match: 10. The CDR3 DNA follows: TGTGCCAGCAGCCAAGGCGATCTAACGGACAGGGCTAACTATGGCTACACCTTC. This codes for CASSQGDLTDRANYGYTF.

This clone showed up just a few times. This rearrangement joins TRBV18 to TRBJ1-4; perhaps TRBD1 as D (5 bases). The CDR3 is made up of 15 amino acids. V lost 0 bases and J lost 4, with 9 bases in between. The germline V gene has CDR1 KGHSH and CDR2 LQKENI. For the CDR3, the DNA is TGTGCCAGCTCACCACCGTCCCAGGGTAATGAAAAACTGTTTTTT. This translates into CASSPPSQGNEKLFF.

The rearrangement links TRBV28 to TRBJ2-7; D is perhaps TRBD1 (5 bases). V shed 6 bases and J shed 0 bases, with 24 bases lying between them. CDR1 is MDHEN, CDR2 SYDVKM, per germline. The length of the CDR3 is 18 residues. CDR3 amino acids: CASSPLGSAGHISYEQYF. CDR3 DNA sequence: TGTGCCAGCAGCCCTCTCGGGTCCGCAGGGCATATCTCCTACGAGCAGTACTTC.

As for this clone: Other DNA sequences of this sample code for an identical CDR3. The J gene is TRBJ1-5, the V gene TRBV7-3; perhaps TRBD1 as D (5 bases). Germline V gene lookup returns CDR1 SGHTA and CDR2 FQGTGA. Deletions cut 2 bases from V and 5 bases from J, with 7 bases between. This CDR3 has 13 residues. The CDR3 region has the DNA TGTGCCAGCAGCTTATCCAGGGATCAGCCCCAGCATTTT. Residues: CASSLSRDQPQHF.

The chain combines TRBV6-5 with TRBJ2-2; 7 bases align to TRBD1. V lost 7 bases to trimming and J lost 8 bases; unmatched junction nucleotides: 7. This CDR3 region has 13 residues. Germline-derived CDR1 and CDR2 are MNHEY and SVGAGI. The CDR3 DNA sequence: TGTGCCAGCAATAAGGGGGCATGGGGGGAGCTGTTTTTT. Its protein is CASNKGAWGELFF.

CDR3 amino acids: CASSYPTGARPDTQYF. CDR3 nucleotide sequence: TGTGCCAGCAGTTACCCGACAGGGGCGAGGCCAGATACGCAGTATTTT. This rearrangement joins TRBV6-5 to TRBJ2-3, with TRBD1 matching over 8 bases. J lost 4 bases, V lost 2 bases, and 8 bases had no gene match. Germline V gene data show CDR1 as MNHEY and CDR2 as SVGAGI. This CDR3 region has 16 residues.

The V call is TRBV5-6, the J call TRBJ2-3, with unresolved D. CDR1 and CDR2 (germline): SGHDT, YYEEEE. The CDR3 spans 16 residues. V gave up 4 bases and J gave up 0 bases, with 15 bases separating them. The chain's CDR3 is CASSGHQVPSTDTQYF. The CDR3 bases are TGTGCCAGCAGCGGGCATCAGGTCCCAAGCACAGATACGCAGTATTTT. The variable domain in full, completed from reference TRBV5-6 and TRBJ2-3, reads DAGVTQSPTHLIKTRGQQVTLRCSPKSGHDTVSWYQQALGQGPQFIFQYYEEEERQRGNFPDRFSGHQFPNYSSELNVNALLLGDSALYLCASSGHQVPSTDTQYFGPGTRLTVL.

The chain uses TRBV5-6 and TRBJ2-6; no definite D call. From germline, CDR1 is SGHDT and CDR2 YYEEEE. Trimming took 2 bases from V and 0 from J, leaving 15 bases between them. The CDR3 covers 18 residues. Written as DNA, the CDR3 is TGTGCCAGCAGCTTTCGATTCTCACACACCTCTGGGGCCAACGTCCTGACTTTC. Protein: CASSFRFSHTSGANVLTF.